Sequencing of this T cell receptor beta chain was carried out in a study of identical twins. The study, taken as a whole, reports: Cord blood's abundant beta clonotypes had fewer insertions, unlike memory repertoires. Conclusions came from cross-sectional statistical analysis, not from following the same donors.

A remark on this clonotype: Its antigen is as yet unknown.

The germline gives CDR1 SGHTA, CDR2 FQGNSA. Trimming removed 5 bases from V and 3 bases from J, with 14 bases in between. The CDR3 covers 15 residues. Via MiXCR, TCRdb re-called the 5' RACE reads, giving one row per CDR3 protein. This sample yields 400,000 to 550,000 distinct CDR3 sequences, of which over 11% are seen a single time; approximately 0.98% belongs to the top ten. These same records also appear under a second study, on yellow fever vaccine responses in identical twins.

The receptor's source is a young woman in good health. The rearrangement uses TRBV7-2 and TRBJ2-1, with unresolved D. Material: CD4+ T cells sorted from blood. CDR3 sequence (DNA): TGTGCCAGCAGCCCGGACGGGTCGTACTACAATGAGCAGTTCTTC. Protein: CASSPDGSYYNEQFF.